This TCR beta chain derives from a study of T-cell reconstitution after alpha-beta-depleted transplantation in children. Findings and caveats of the study: It was surviving recipient T cells and thymic progenitors that gave some patients high TCRbeta diversity at day 60. By about two months after transplant, alpha-beta T cells reportedly arose from several hundred graft clones that had expanded.

The table lists this clonotype with many counts. The antigen is unknown. The CDR3 extends over 14 amino acids. V shed 6 bases and J shed 0 bases, with 12 bases lying between them. Unique molecular identifiers were built into the TCRbeta library. Via MiXCR, TCRdb re-called the PCR reads, giving one row per CDR3 protein. The repertoire includes 750,000 to 950,000 distinct CDR3 sequences, about 15% of them detected once, and roughly 5% sits in the top ten. V gene TRBV12-3 or TRBV12-4 combines with J gene TRBJ2-7; D possibly corresponds to TRBD2 (6 bases). The sequenced sample was PBMCs, mostly from graft donor cells, obtained 360 days after TCRalphabeta/CD19-depleted stem cell transplant. This sequence was found in a male patient aged 10 to 17 who had a stem cell transplant for acute lymphoblastic leukemia, so the T cells may come from the graft donor. The CDR3 nucleotides are TGTGCCAGCAGCCCTAGCGTGAGCTCCTACGAGCAGTACTTC. Protein: CASSPSVSSYEQYF.